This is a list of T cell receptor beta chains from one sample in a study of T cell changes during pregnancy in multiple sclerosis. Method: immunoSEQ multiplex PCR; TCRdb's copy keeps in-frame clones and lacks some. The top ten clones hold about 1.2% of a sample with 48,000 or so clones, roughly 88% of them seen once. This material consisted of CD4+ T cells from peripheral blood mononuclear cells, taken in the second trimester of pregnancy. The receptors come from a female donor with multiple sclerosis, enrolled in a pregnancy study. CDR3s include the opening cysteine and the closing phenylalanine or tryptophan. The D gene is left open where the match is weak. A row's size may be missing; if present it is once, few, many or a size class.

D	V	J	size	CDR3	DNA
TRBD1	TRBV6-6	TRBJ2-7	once	CASTDRGEQYF	TGTGCCAGCACCGACAGGGGGGAGCAGTACTTC
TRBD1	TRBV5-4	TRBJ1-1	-	CASSLSGTGYTEAFF	TGTGCCAGCAGCTTGTCCGGGACAGGGTACACTGAAGCTTTCTTT
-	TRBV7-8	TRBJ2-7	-	CASSLEGFSYEQYF	TGTGCCAGCAGCTTAGAGGGGTTTTCCTACGAGCAGTACTTC
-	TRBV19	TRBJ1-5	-	CASSTAGDTYSNQPQHF	TGTGCCAGTAGTACGGCAGGGGATACTTATAGCAATCAGCCCCAGCATTTT
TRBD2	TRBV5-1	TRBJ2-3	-	CASSLEAGVTDTQYF	TGCGCCAGCAGCTTGGAGGCGGGAGTCACAGATACGCAGTATTTT
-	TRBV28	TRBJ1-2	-	CAIPTDSGIGYTF	TGTGCCATCCCGACGGACAGCGGGATTGGCTACACCTTC
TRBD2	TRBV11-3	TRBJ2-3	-	CASSSGLAGYTDTQYF	TGTGCCAGCAGCTCGGGACTAGCGGGCTACACAGATACGCAGTATTTT
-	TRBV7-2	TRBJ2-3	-	CASSWSLDTQYF	TGTGCCAGCAGTTGGAGTCTGGATACGCAGTATTTT
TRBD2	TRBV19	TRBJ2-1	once	CASSPGVGGSGRGNEQFF	TGTGCCAGTAGTCCAGGGGTAGGGGGTAGCGGGAGAGGCAATGAGCAGTTCTTC
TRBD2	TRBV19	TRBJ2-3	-	CASSLSGRSTDTQYF	TGTGCCAGTAGTCTTAGCGGGAGAAGCACAGATACGCAGTATTTT
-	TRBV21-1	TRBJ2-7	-	CASSKERASGHTYEQYF	TGTGCCAGCAGCAAAGAAAGGGCCTCGGGACACACCTACGAGCAGTACTTC
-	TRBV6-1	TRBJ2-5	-	CASSDGQTETQYF	TGTGCCAGCAGTGACGGACAGACAGAGACCCAGTACTTC
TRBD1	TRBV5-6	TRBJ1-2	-	CASSTGTGGGGYGYTF	TGTGCCAGCAGCACCGGGACAGGGGGAGGCGGCTATGGCTACACCTTC
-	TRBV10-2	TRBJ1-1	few	CASSPLRHTEAFF	TGCGCCAGCAGCCCACTAAGGCACACTGAAGCTTTCTTT
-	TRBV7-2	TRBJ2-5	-	CASSLYGSEETQYF	TGTGCCAGCAGCTTATACGGGAGTGAAGAGACCCAGTACTTC
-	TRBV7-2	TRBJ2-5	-	CATTRGETQYF	TGTGCCACTACCCGGGGGGAGACCCAGTACTTC
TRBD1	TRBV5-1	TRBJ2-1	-	CASSLAETGEEQFF	TGCGCCAGCAGCTTGGCCGAGACAGGGGAAGAGCAGTTCTTC
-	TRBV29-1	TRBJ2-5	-	CSVEGEQVQVTQYF	TGCAGCGTTGAAGGGGAGCAGGTCCAAGTGACCCAGTACTTC
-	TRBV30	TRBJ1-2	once	CAWSVLAGRGDGYTF	TGTGCCTGGAGTGTATTGGCAGGGCGCGGGGATGGCTACACCTTC
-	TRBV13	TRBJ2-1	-	CASSSHYRDSAANEQFF	TGTGCCAGCAGCTCGCACTACCGGGACTCCGCCGCCAATGAGCAGTTCTTC